A selection of T cell receptor beta chains follows, all from one sample in a study of T cells in Graves' hyperthyroidism and ophthalmopathy. TCRdb reprocessed the multiplex PCR reads via MiXCR and lists one record per CDR3 protein. The sample includes approximately 300,000 distinct CDR3 sequences, roughly 17% seen only once; the top ten take approximately 35%. Sequencing was done on a sample of blood. These receptors were obtained from a man in his thirties or forties with Graves' hyperthyroidism. Both conserved end residues are part of each CDR3. Each record gives: J gene, V gene, D gene, clone size, CDR3 protein, CDR3 DNA. The D gene is left open where the match is weak. Rows may omit the clone size; those that give it use once, few, many or a size class.

TRBJ2-5	TRBV2	-	few	CASSYGRKETQYF	TGTGCCAGCAGTTACGGTAGGAAAGAGACCCAGTACTTC
TRBJ2-3	TRBV29-1	-	many	CSVAGRHTDTQYF	TGCAGCGTTGCAGGTCGGCACACAGATACGCAGTATTTT
TRBJ2-3	TRBV30	-	many	CAWSGGSRGPSTDTQYF	TGTGCCTGGAGTGGGGGATCGCGGGGACCTAGCACAGATACGCAGTATTTT
TRBJ1-1	TRBV29-1	-	few	CSDLNLNTEAFF	TGCAGCGACTTAAATCTGAACACTGAAGCTTTCTTT
TRBJ2-7	TRBV7-9	-	many	CASSLELEEPHEQYF	TGTGCCAGCAGCTTAGAGTTGGAGGAGCCCCACGAGCAGTACTTC
TRBJ2-3	TRBV6-1	-	few	CASSTDGTSTDTQYF	TGTGCCAGCAGTACAGACGGGACTAGCACAGATACGCAGTATTTT
TRBJ2-1	TRBV11-2	-	many	CASSFRPRISNEQFF	TGTGCCAGCAGCTTTCGGCCTAGAATATCAAATGAGCAGTTCTTC
TRBJ2-5	TRBV2	-	many	CASGAGGVGGQETQYF	TGTGCTAGCGGAGCCGGGGGAGTCGGGGGACAAGAGACCCAGTACTTC
TRBJ1-1	TRBV19	-	few	CASSIPGRALGGNTEAFF	TGTGCCAGTAGTATACCAGGGCGCGCTCTCGGGGGCAACACTGAAGCTTTCTTT
TRBJ2-1	TRBV11-3	TRBD2	many	CASSLEGLAGYNEQFF	TGTGCCAGCAGCTTAGAAGGACTAGCGGGGTACAATGAGCAGTTCTTC
TRBJ2-1	TRBV5-6	-	few	CASSRQSSSYNEQFF	TGTGCCAGCTCCAGACAGTCGAGCTCCTACAATGAGCAGTTCTTC
TRBJ2-2	TRBV6-2/TRBV6-3	TRBD1	-	CASNNRGSTGELFF	TGTGCCAGCAATAACAGGGGGAGTACCGGGGAGCTGTTTTTT
TRBJ1-1	TRBV30	-	many	CAFGRDGAFF	TGTGCCTTTGGCCGGGACGGAGCTTTCTTT
TRBJ2-1	TRBV18	TRBD2	many	CASSQNLAGGLGVEQFF	TGTGCCAGCTCACAAAACCTAGCGGGAGGATTGGGAGTTGAGCAGTTCTTC
TRBJ2-7	TRBV6-5	TRBD1	-	CASSYPGTGANEQYF	TGTGCCAGCAGTTACCCCGGGACAGGGGCAAACGAGCAGTACTTC
TRBJ2-5	TRBV29-1	-	many	CSGVDSTETQYF	TGCAGCGGGGTGGACAGCACGGAGACCCAGTACTTC
TRBJ2-7	TRBV2	TRBD1	-	CASRRDRGAGVPGEQYF	TGTGCCAGCAGACGGGACAGGGGAGCGGGAGTCCCCGGCGAGCAGTACTTC
TRBJ1-1	TRBV5-1	-	few	CACSLAGVRTEAFF	TGCGCCTGCAGCTTGGCAGGAGTGCGAACTGAAGCTTTCTTT
TRBJ1-1	TRBV2	-	many	CASSERLENTEAFF	TGTGCCAGCAGTGAACGCTTGGAGAACACTGAAGCTTTCTTT
TRBJ2-1	TRBV7-9	-	-	CASSTLEANYNEQFF	TGTGCCAGCAGCACACTAGAGGCCAACTACAATGAGCAGTTCTTC
TRBJ2-2	TRBV11-2	TRBD1	few	CASSLGSWTGRNTGELFF	TGTGCCAGCAGCTTAGGATCCTGGACAGGGAGGAACACCGGGGAGCTGTTTTTT
TRBJ2-1	TRBV10-3	TRBD2	-	CAISESPLMAGVQEQFF	TGTGCCATCAGTGAGTCTCCGTTGATGGCGGGAGTTCAAGAGCAGTTCTTC
TRBJ1-3	TRBV24-1	-	once	CATSDPGGPGGRNTIYF	TGTGCCACCAGTGATCCCGGAGGGCCGGGAGGAAGGAACACCATATATTTT
TRBJ2-6	TRBV12-3/TRBV12-4	TRBD2	-	CASSFSGTGSGANVLTF	TGTGCCAGCAGTTTTAGCGGGACCGGCTCTGGGGCCAACGTCCTGACTTTC
TRBJ1-5	TRBV27	-	many	CASSLTFGGNQPQHF	TGTGCCAGCAGTTTGACGTTTGGGGGGAATCAGCCCCAGCATTTT
TRBJ2-3	TRBV20-1	-	few	CSGASTEISTDTQYF	TGCAGTGGGGCATCGACAGAGATTAGCACAGATACGCAGTATTTT
TRBJ2-3	TRBV28	TRBD2	many	CASSSGSGRSGDTQYF	TGTGCCAGCAGTTCTGGCAGCGGGAGGAGTGGAGATACGCAGTATTTT
TRBJ2-7	TRBV4-1	-	many	CASSPKLAPWEQYF	TGCGCCAGCAGCCCTAAACTAGCCCCCTGGGAGCAGTACTTC
TRBJ2-1	TRBV6-1	-	many	CASSPFSSNREGEQFF	TGTGCCAGCAGCCCTTTTAGTTCTAACAGGGAGGGTGAGCAGTTCTTC
TRBJ2-7	TRBV11-2	TRBD1	many	CASSGGQGAYEQYF	TGTGCCAGCAGCGGAGGACAGGGGGCTTACGAGCAGTACTTC
TRBJ2-2	TRBV12-3/TRBV12-4	-	-	CASSYIRDEHLGELFF	TGTGCCAGCAGTTATATCCGGGACGAACATCTGGGGGAGCTGTTTTTT
TRBJ2-7	TRBV2	-	many	CASSVLYEQYF	TGTGCCAGCAGTGTCCTATACGAGCAGTACTTC
TRBJ2-1	TRBV2	-	many	CASRLMSSYNEQFF	TGTGCCAGCAGACTGATGAGCTCCTACAATGAGCAGTTCTTC
TRBJ2-1	TRBV5-1	-	few	CASSLRGQSYNEQFF	TGCGCCAGCAGCTTGCGAGGACAGTCCTACAATGAGCAGTTCTTC
TRBJ2-1	TRBV12-3/TRBV12-4	-	many	CASSSPRHLNRDNEQFF	TGTGCCAGCAGTTCCCCACGACACCTGAATAGAGACAATGAGCAGTTCTTC
TRBJ2-1	TRBV6-1	TRBD2	-	CASSAGTRPYNEQFF	TGTGCCAGCAGTGCCGGGACTAGGCCCTACAATGAGCAGTTCTTC
TRBJ2-2	TRBV7-3	-	-	CASSSRPNTGELFF	TGTGCCAGCAGCTCCCGCCCCAACACCGGGGAGCTGTTTTTT
TRBJ2-7	TRBV18	TRBD2	few	CASSPTGGGAYEQYF	TGTGCCAGCTCACCCACGGGAGGGGGGGCCTACGAGCAGTACTTC
TRBJ1-1	TRBV4-1	TRBD1	-	CASSPRGLGDTEAFF	TGCGCCAGCAGCCCCAGGGGGCTCGGTGACACTGAAGCTTTCTTT
TRBJ1-5	TRBV5-1	-	many	CASSLGAGRNQPQHF	TGCGCCAGCAGCTTGGGTGCGGGGCGCAACCAGCCCCAGCATTTT
TRBJ2-1	TRBV7-3	-	-	CASSFAGTLNEQFF	TGTGCCAGCAGCTTTGCCGGGACTCTCAATGAGCAGTTCTTC
TRBJ1-3	TRBV27	-	many	CASSRSGSSGNTIYF	TGTGCCAGCAGTAGGTCAGGGAGCTCTGGAAACACCATATATTTT
TRBJ2-7	TRBV6-1	-	many	CATRTPTYEQYF	TGTGCCACCAGGACTCCAACCTACGAGCAGTACTTC
TRBJ2-7	TRBV11-2	-	many	CASSLERGSYEQYF	TGTGCCAGCAGCTTAGAACGGGGGTCCTACGAGCAGTACTTC
TRBJ1-4	TRBV20-1	TRBD1	many	CSAGQGADNEKLFF	TGCAGTGCGGGGCAGGGGGCCGATAATGAAAAACTGTTTTTT
TRBJ2-7	TRBV3-1	TRBD2	many	CASSQETRAGEGYEQYF	TGTGCCAGCAGCCAAGAAACAAGGGCGGGAGAAGGCTACGAGCAGTACTTC
TRBJ2-7	TRBV2	-	many	CASRLQVLVTYEQYF	TGTGCCAGCAGATTACAGGTTTTGGTTACCTACGAGCAGTACTTC
TRBJ2-5	TRBV2	TRBD1	many	CASSEQGVQETQYF	TGTGCCAGCAGTGAACAGGGGGTCCAAGAGACCCAGTACTTC
TRBJ1-2	TRBV27	-	few	CASLDTRQAWGYGYTF	TGTGCCAGCCTAGATACCCGACAGGCTTGGGGCTATGGCTACACCTTC
TRBJ2-7	TRBV6-5	-	many	CASSYNGGYEQYF	TGTGCCAGCAGTTACAACGGGGGCTACGAGCAGTACTTC
TRBJ2-4	TRBV3-1	TRBD1	many	CASSPTGTVAIQYF	TGTGCCAGCAGCCCAACCGGGACAGTGGCCATTCAGTACTTC
TRBJ2-5	TRBV9	-	few	CASSVGGAAQETQYF	TGTGCCAGCAGCGTAGGGGGAGCGGCCCAAGAGACCCAGTACTTC
TRBJ2-5	TRBV4-1	-	-	CASSLAPTLETQYF	TGCGCCAGCAGCCTTGCTCCAACGTTAGAGACCCAGTACTTC
TRBJ1-4	TRBV6-5	-	-	CASSYGQGYEKLFF	TGTGCCAGCAGTTACGGGCAGGGATACGAAAAACTGTTTTTT
TRBJ1-1	TRBV28	-	-	CASQGDMNTEAFF	TGTGCCAGCCAAGGGGACATGAACACTGAAGCTTTCTTT
TRBJ2-3	TRBV20-1	-	many	CSARRPPAQDTQYF	TGCAGTGCTAGGCGACCCCCGGCCCAAGATACGCAGTATTTT
TRBJ2-7	TRBV27	-	many	CASSLSRSYEQYF	TGTGCCAGCAGTTTAAGCAGGTCCTACGAGCAGTACTTC
TRBJ2-1	TRBV11-2	-	many	CASSFRVNEQFF	TGTGCCAGCAGCTTTAGGGTTAATGAGCAGTTCTTC
TRBJ2-7	TRBV25-1	-	-	CASSEFVRGGVEQYF	TGTGCCAGCAGTGAATTTGTGAGGGGTGGGGTCGAGCAGTACTTC